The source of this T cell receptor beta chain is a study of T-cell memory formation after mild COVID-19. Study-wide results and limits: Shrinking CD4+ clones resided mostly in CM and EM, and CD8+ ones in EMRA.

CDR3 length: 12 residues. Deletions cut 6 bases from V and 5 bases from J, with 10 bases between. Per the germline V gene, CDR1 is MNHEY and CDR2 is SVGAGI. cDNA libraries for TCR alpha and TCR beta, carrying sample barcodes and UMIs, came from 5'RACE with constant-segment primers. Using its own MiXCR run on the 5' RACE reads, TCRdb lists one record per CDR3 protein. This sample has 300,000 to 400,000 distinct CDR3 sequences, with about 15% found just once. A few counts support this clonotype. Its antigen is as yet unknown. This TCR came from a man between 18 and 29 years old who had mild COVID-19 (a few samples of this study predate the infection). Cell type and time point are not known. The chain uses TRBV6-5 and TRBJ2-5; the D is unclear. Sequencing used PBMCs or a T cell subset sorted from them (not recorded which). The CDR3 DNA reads TGTGCCAGCAGGTCAAGTTCGGAGACCCAGTACTTC. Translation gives CASRSSSETQYF.